This T cell receptor beta chain originates from a study of T-cell memory formation after mild COVID-19. V was pared by 3 bases and J by 2 bases, with 4 bases between. Germline values: CDR1 SQVTM, CDR2 ANQGSEA. This CDR3 has 11 residues. TCRdb reanalysed the 5' RACE reads using MiXCR and keeps one entry per CDR3 protein. The sample has 130,000 to 150,000 distinct CDR3 sequences, 6% to 7% seen once; the top ten hold approximately 2.2%. The sequenced sample was PBMCs or a T cell subset sorted from them (not recorded which). The TCR comes from an adult woman who had mild COVID-19 (a few samples of this study predate the infection). Cell type and time point are not known. The chain uses TRBV29-1 and TRBJ1-2; D uncertain. The CDR3 region is CSVEENYGYTF. CDR3 DNA: TGCAGCGTTGAGGAGAACTATGGCTACACCTTC.